This TCR beta chain was observed in a study of STAT5B mutations in CD4+ large granular lymphocyte leukemia (dated 2022 in TCRdb). Notes on the research overall: Among healthy controls, the CDR3 'QG' motif was associated with a particular HLA allele. The TCRbeta repertoires of CD4+ T-cell large granular lymphocyte leukemia patients were compared with the TCRbeta repertoires of healthy blood donors. Flow cytometry on FACSCanto II or FACSVerse confirmed that purified fractions exceeded 95% purity among lymphocytes.

The paper's findings and limits, for the study overall: Greater clonality appeared to be present in CD4-sorted patient repertoires than in healthy CD4+ repertoires, and the difference was retained after the putative leukemic clones were removed. Data were not HLA-matched; higher clonality in CD4+ versus CD8+ T-LGLL could reflect the relatively small sample size. Each patient's main leukemic clonotypes were private, but about a quarter of these clonotypes showed up at low frequency in the non-leukemic repertoires of other patients. Enrichment of TRBV06-family usage was observed among the top patient clones (8/27) relative to healthy controls (2/35).

The germline V gene provides CDR1 SGDLS and CDR2 YYNGEE. From the cysteine through the phenylalanine, the CDR3 covers 14 amino acids. Solely the CDR3 DNA is kept, with 42 bases framed from the first base. V and J lose 0 bases and 2 bases, and a span of 9 bases separates them. The immunoSEQ assay at survey resolution was applied to genomic DNA for sequencing of TCRbeta rearrangements. The original methods were these. A lowest detectable productive clonotype frequency of 2.59 x 10-5 was observed in the TCR sequencing data. Analyses included only productive TCRbeta rearrangements, meaning complete and in-frame sequences. Sample clonality was computed as Simpson clonality in the immunoSEQ Analyzer version 3.0. Based on frequency, clones were grouped as very rare, small, medium, large (1-20%) or hyperexpanded (>20%). Generation probabilities were estimated with OLGA 1.2.3, V-gene circos plots were made with VDJtools, specificities were searched in VDJdb, and CDR3 motifs were identified with GLIPH. What TCRdb holds here is the immuneACCESS table cut down to in-frame rearrangements. Part of the clones is not present; checked against another copy, under half of the missing clones reflect an unresolved V gene, and the others are unexplained. The DNA gave D and trimming, while V, J and clone size come from that table. The sample yields about 38,000 clones; about 82% were counted once. Jointly, the top ten make up roughly 1.3% of the sample.

The healthy controls were over 30 blood donors, and the buffy coats of these donors were supplied by the Finnish Red Cross blood service. All TCR-sequenced material derived from peripheral blood: patient blood samples and healthy donor buffy coats. Peripheral blood mononuclear cells were isolated by Ficoll-Hypaque gradient centrifugation. CD4+ cells were purified magnetically from the buffy coats of healthy controls. Genomic DNA was extracted using the Gentra Puregene Cell and Tissue kit, and a Qubit 2.0 fluorometer was used to quantify it. As for this clone: Its antigen is not yet known. No quality values exist for individual bases; no much larger clone is one base distant.

This TCR came from a human donor in good health. The sample was CD4+ T cells from blood buffy coats. Rearrangement joined TRBV9 to TRBJ2-7; TRBD1 could be the D gene, as 5 bases match. For the CDR3, the sequence is CASSVEEQAYEQYF. The DNA sequence is given as TGTGCCAGCAGCGTAGAGGAACAGGCCTACGAGCAGTACTTC.